This T cell receptor (beta chain) was captured in a study of cytomegalovirus exposure and HLA in healthy donors. At the level of the study: The use of the same platform for the 120 validation repertoires and the roughly 730 first-cohort repertoires was reported by a later analysis. Study conclusions and caveats: The tendency of first-cohort TCR clusters to co-occur in the 120 validation repertoires was the finding of a later analysis. Overall, about 160 TCR beta chains were annotated as cytomegalovirus-associated.

The CDR3 is made up of 10 amino acids. CDR1 and CDR2 from the germline V gene are MRHNA and SNTAGT. Trimming removed 10 bases at V and 1 base at J, with 5 bases between. Regarding this clone: Its antigen is not identified.

Measured with immunoSEQ multiplex PCR; TCRdb has only the in-frame clones, and not every one. The repertoire consists of about 100,000 clones, with around 82% occurring once and the leading ten covering around 3%. The donors formed part of the roughly 120-subject validation cohort, distinct from the roughly 700-subject first cohort. The sample comprised PBMCs. The chain joins TRBV6-4 to TRBJ2-7; D call uncertain. The receptor was isolated from a woman aged 18 to 35 in good health and CMV-seronegative. The CDR3 reads CATPSYEQYF. The CDR3 DNA is TGTGCCACCCCGTCCTACGAGCAGTACTTC.